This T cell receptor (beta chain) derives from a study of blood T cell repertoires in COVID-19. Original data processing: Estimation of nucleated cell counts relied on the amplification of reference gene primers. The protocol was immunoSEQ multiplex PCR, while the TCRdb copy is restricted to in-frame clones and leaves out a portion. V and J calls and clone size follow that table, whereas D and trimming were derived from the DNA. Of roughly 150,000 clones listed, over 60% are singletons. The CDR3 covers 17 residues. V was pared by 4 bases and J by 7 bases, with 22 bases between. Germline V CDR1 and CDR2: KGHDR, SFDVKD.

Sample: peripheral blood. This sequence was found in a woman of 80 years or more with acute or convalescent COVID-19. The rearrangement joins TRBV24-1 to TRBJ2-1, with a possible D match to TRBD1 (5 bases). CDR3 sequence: CATSDSTQGLTLNEQFF. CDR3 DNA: TGTGCCACCAGTGACTCGACCCAGGGTTTAACCCTGAATGAGCAGTTCTTC.